This entry is about one T cell receptor (beta chain). V was cut by 3 bases and J by 2 bases, with 16 bases left in between. CDR3 size: 17 residues. Per the germline V gene, CDR1 is SEHNR and CDR2 is FQNEAQ (reference sequence). Libraries were prepared by immunoSEQ multiplex PCR; TCRdb keeps only in-frame clonotypes and omits some of them. The sample shows tens of thousands of clones, 92% of them seen only once. The sample belongs to a study of T cell changes during pregnancy in multiple sclerosis. The chain carries TRBV7-9 and TRBJ1-4; unclear D gene. Material: CD4+ T cells from peripheral blood mononuclear cells, obtained in the second trimester of pregnancy. The TCR sequence derives from a female donor with multiple sclerosis, enrolled in a pregnancy study. Here the CDR3 reads CASSLGSAGQTNEKLFF. The CDR3 region has the DNA TGTGCCAGCAGCTTGGGTTCGGCAGGCCAGACTAATGAAAAACTGTTTTTT.